The 14 T cell receptor beta chains presented below share a single source sample, sequenced in a study of cytomegalovirus exposure and HLA in healthy donors (dated by TCRdb to about 2017). Library prep was done by the immunoSEQ multiplex PCR assay. For the multiplex PCR, a mixture combining 60 forward primers for TCR Vbeta segments and 13 reverse primers for TCR Jbeta segments was used. Not all clones reach the TCRdb copy of this immuneACCESS table, which keeps in-frame sequences only. Checked studies attribute under half of the gap to unresolved V genes and leave the rest unexplained. Here the sample has 150,000 or so clones; around three quarters occur a single time. Together, the top ten hold approximately 13% of the sample. The sequenced material came from PBMCs. These receptors all come from a man in his forties or fifties in good health and CMV-seropositive.

In this sample, this clone turned up a few times. This sequence joins TRBV28 and TRBJ2-7, with 8 positions matching TRBD2. Germline CDR1 and CDR2: MDHEN and SYDVKM. J was trimmed by 1 base and V by 4 bases; bases with no gene match: 6. The CDR3 is made up of 15 amino acids. DNA for the CDR3: TGTGCCAGCAGTTCCCTCGGGGGGGGTTCCTACGAGCAGTACTTC. This gives the protein CASSSLGGGSYEQYF.

V is TRBV2 and J is TRBJ2-7, with 14 bases aligning to TRBD2. V was clipped by 8 bases and J by 6 bases; unmatched bases: 9. The CDR3 has 15 amino acids. From germline, CDR1 is SNHLY and CDR2 FYNNEI. The CDR3 here is CASGGTSGRRGEQYF. The CDR3 nucleotides read TGTGCCAGCGGAGGGACTAGCGGGAGAAGGGGCGAGCAGTACTTC.

V usage is TRBV29-1 and J usage is TRBJ2-5; 7 bases line up with TRBD2. Germline CDR1 and CDR2: SQVTM and ANQGSEA. CDR3 length: 15 residues. With 4 bases clipped from V and 1 base from J, the junction kept 9 bases outside the gene matches. Here the CDR3 reads CSVVPRESPQETQYF. Here the CDR3 DNA reads TGCAGCGTTGTACCGCGGGAGTCTCCCCAAGAGACCCAGTACTTC.

The chain links TRBV28 to TRBJ1-2; 7 bases agree with TRBD1. Germline CDR1 and CDR2: MDHEN and SYDVKM. This CDR3 has 13 amino acids. Trimming took 1 base from V and 5 from J; bases not matched to a gene: 1. The CDR3 nucleotides are TGTGCCAGCAGTTTATTGACAGGGTATGGCTACACCTTC. Amino acid sequence: CASSLLTGYGYTF.

The rearrangement joins TRBV5-4 to TRBJ2-7, with a possible D match to TRBD1 (5 bases). CDR1 and CDR2 (germline): SGHNT, YYREEE (reference sequence). V dropped 4 bases and J dropped 3 bases, with 8 bases sitting between them. The CDR3 contains 12 residues. In DNA form, the CDR3 reads TGTGCCAGCAGCACAGACAGCTACGAGCAGTACTTC. Protein: CASSTDSYEQYF.

The chain combines TRBV7-2 with TRBJ2-5; D gene unclear. The CDR3 has 13 amino acids. V dropped 1 base and J dropped 1 base, with 4 bases sitting between them. Germline CDR1 is SGHTA and CDR2 is FQGNSA. The CDR3 DNA follows: TGTGCCAGCAGCTTAGTCGGCCAAGAGACCCAGTACTTC. Translating gives CASSLVGQETQYF.

Here the CDR3 reads CASSLKVGATEAFF. In DNA form, the CDR3 reads TGTGCCAGCAGTTTAAAGGTCGGAGCCACTGAAGCTTTCTTT. The rearrangement links TRBV28 to TRBJ1-1; D is undetermined. There are 14 residues in the CDR3. V lost 2 bases and J lost 4, with 11 bases in between. The germline CDR1 and CDR2 sequences are MDHEN and SYDVKM.

The chain uses TRBV29-1 and TRBJ2-1, with 11 bases matching TRBD2. After removal of 2 bases from V and 5 bases from J, the junction contained 2 bases not matched to a gene. The CDR3 has 14 residues. Germline lookup yields CDR1 SQVTM and CDR2 ANQGSEA. The CDR3 coding sequence is TGCAGCGTTGAAATACTAGCGGGAGACAATGAGCAGTTCTTC. It encodes CSVEILAGDNEQFF.

The CDR3 region has the DNA TGTGCCAGCAACGGGATCTCCGGGGGGAATCAGCCCCAGCATTTT. Protein sequence: CASNGISGGNQPQHF. This rearrangement joins TRBV6-1 to TRBJ1-5; possible D gene TRBD1, 5 bases. Germline-derived CDR1 and CDR2 are MNHNS and SASEGT. The CDR3 is 15 residues long. Trimming removed 7 bases from V and 4 bases from J, with 17 bases in between.

The V call is TRBV6-1, the J call TRBJ2-7; 7 nucleotides align to TRBD1. Trimming removed 6 bases from V and 5 bases from J; junction bases left unmatched: 10. The germline CDR1 and CDR2 sequences are MNHNS and SASEGT. This CDR3 spans 14 amino acids. The CDR3 region has the DNA TGTGCCAGCAGCTTTCCGGGACAGTCCCACGAGCAGTACTTC. Amino acids: CASSFPGQSHEQYF.

This clone was picked up a small number of times. The genes are TRBV12-2 and TRBJ1-3. TRBV12-2 is a pseudogene locus. There are 13 residues in the CDR3. The CDR3 nucleotides are TGTGCAAGTCGCCGGGAAGGAGGAAACACCATATATTTT. This encodes CASRREGGNTIYF.

V and J are TRBV27 and TRBJ2-1; D possibly corresponds to TRBD1 (5 bases). The CDR3 runs 13 residues. Trimming pared 1 base from V and 5 bases from J, leaving 6 bases between. Germline V gene sequence: CDR1 MNHEY, CDR2 SMNVEV (reference sequence). The CDR3 reads CASSLWTNNEQFF. Written as DNA, the CDR3 is TGTGCCAGCAGTTTATGGACAAACAATGAGCAGTTCTTC.

This chain joins TRBV28 and TRBJ2-7; no reliable D call. This CDR3 is 13 amino acids long. Germline values: CDR1 MDHEN, CDR2 SYDVKM. Trimming cost V 1 base and J 6 bases, with 10 bases left between them. The CDR3 sequence is CASSLSFFFEQYF. CDR3 nucleotide sequence: TGTGCCAGCAGTTTATCGTTCTTTTTCGAGCAGTACTTC.

The DNA of the CDR3 is TGTGCCAGCAGCTTTAGACAGCTCAATCAGCCCCAGCATTTT. This translates into CASSFRQLNQPQHF. The gene calls are TRBV7-3 and TRBJ1-5, with a tentative D call TRBD1 (5 bases). Germline V gives CDR1 SGHTA, CDR2 FQGTGA. The CDR3 consists of 14 residues. V lost 3 bases and J lost 3, with 9 bases in between.